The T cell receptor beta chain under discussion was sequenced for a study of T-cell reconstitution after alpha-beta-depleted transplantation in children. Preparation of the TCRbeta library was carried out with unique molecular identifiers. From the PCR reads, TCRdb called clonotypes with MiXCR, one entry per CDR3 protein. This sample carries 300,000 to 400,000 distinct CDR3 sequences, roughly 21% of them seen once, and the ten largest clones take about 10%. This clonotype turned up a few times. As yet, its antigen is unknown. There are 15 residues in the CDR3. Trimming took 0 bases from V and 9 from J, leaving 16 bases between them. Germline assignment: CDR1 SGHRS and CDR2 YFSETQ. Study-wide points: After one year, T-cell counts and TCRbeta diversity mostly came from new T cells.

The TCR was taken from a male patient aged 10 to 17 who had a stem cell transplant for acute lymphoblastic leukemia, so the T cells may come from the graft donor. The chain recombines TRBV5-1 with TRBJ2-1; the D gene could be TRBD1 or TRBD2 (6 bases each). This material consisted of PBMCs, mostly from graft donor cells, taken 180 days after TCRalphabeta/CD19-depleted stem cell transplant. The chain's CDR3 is CASSLVRELGGEQFF. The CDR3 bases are TGCGCCAGCAGCTTGGTACGGGAGTTAGGGGGTGAGCAGTTCTTC. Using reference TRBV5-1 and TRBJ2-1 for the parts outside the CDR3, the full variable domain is KAGVTQTPRYLIKTRGQQVTLSCSPISGHRSVSWYQQTPGQGLQFLFEYFSETQRNKGNFPGRFSGRQFSNSRSEMNVSTLELGDSALYLCASSLVRELGGEQFFGPGTRLTVL.